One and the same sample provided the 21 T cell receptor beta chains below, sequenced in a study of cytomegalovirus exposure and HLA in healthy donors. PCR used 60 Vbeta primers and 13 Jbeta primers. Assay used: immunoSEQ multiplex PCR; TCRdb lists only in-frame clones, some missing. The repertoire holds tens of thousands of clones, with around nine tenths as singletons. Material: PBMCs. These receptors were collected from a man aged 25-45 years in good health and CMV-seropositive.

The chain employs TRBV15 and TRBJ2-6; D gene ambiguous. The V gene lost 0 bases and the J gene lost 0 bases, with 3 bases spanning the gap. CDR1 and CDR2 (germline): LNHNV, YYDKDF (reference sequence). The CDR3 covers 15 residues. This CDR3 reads CATSRDNSGANVLTF. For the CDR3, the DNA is TGTGCCACCAGCAGAGACAACTCTGGGGCCAACGTCCTGACTTTC.

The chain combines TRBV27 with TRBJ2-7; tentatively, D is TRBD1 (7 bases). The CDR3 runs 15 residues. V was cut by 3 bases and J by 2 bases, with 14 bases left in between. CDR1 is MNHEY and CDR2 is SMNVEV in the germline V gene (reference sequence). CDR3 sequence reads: CASSFAGQNAYEQYF. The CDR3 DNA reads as TGTGCCAGCAGTTTTGCGGGACAGAATGCCTACGAGCAGTACTTC.

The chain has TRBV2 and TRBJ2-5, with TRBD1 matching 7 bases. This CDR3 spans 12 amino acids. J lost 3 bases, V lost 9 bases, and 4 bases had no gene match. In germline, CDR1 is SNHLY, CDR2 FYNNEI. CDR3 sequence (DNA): TGTGCCAGGGGGACAGCTAAAGAGACCCAGTACTTC. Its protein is CARGTAKETQYF.

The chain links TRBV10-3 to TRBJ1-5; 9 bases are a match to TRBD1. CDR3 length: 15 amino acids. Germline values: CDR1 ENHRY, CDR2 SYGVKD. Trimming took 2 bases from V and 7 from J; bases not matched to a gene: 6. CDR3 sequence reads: CAISEAGQGGQPQHF. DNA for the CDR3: TGTGCCATCAGTGAGGCGGGACAGGGAGGACAGCCCCAGCATTTT.

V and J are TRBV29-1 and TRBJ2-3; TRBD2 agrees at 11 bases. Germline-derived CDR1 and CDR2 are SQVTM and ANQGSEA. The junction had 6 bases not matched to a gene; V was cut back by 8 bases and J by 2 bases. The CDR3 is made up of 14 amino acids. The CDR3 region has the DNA TGCAGCTCTGTAGCGGGAGGGTTCACAGATACGCAGTATTTT. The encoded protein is CSSVAGGFTDTQYF.

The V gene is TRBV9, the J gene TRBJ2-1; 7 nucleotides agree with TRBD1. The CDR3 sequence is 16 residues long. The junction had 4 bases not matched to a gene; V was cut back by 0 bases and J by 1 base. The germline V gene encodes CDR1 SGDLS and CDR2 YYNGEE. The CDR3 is CASSVGRGLSYNEQFF. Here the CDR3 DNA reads TGTGCCAGCAGCGTAGGAAGGGGGCTTTCCTACAATGAGCAGTTCTTC.

CDR3 DNA sequence: TGCGCCAGCAGCACAAGACCGGGACTAGCGGGAGACACCGGGGAGCTGTTTTTT. Encoded protein: CASSTRPGLAGDTGELFF. The V and J genes are TRBV5-1 and TRBJ2-2; TRBD2 matches at 14 bases. V dropped 4 bases and J dropped 3; count of bases not matched to a gene: 8. CDR3 length: 18 residues. The V gene's germline CDR1 is SGHRS and CDR2 YFSETQ.

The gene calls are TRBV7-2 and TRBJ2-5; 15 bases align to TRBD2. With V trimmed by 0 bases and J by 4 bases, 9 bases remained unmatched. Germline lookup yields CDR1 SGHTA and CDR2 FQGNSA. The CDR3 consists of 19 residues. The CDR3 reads CASSLALGLAGGVAETQYF. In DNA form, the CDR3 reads TGTGCCAGCAGCTTAGCCCTTGGACTAGCGGGAGGGGTGGCAGAGACCCAGTACTTC.

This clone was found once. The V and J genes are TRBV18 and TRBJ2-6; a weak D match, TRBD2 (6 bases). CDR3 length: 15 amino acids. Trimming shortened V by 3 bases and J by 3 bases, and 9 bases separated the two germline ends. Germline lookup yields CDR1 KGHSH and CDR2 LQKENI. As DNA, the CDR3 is TGTGCCAGCTCACCCGGAGGGATTGGGGCCAACGTCCTGACTTTC. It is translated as CASSPGGIGANVLTF. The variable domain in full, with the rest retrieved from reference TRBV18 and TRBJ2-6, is NAGVMQNPRHLVRRRGQEARLRCSPMKGHSHVYWYRQLPEEGLKFMVYLQKENIIDESGMPKERFSAEFPKEGPSILRIQQVVRGDSAAYFCASSPGGIGANVLTFGAGSRLTVL.

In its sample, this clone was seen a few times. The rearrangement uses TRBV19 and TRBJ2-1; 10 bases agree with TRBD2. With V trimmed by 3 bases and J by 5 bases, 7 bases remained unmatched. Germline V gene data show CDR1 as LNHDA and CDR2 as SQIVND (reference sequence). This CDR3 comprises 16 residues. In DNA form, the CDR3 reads TGTGCCAGTAGTATCTGGCTTAGCGGGAGGAACAATGAGCAGTTCTTC. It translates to CASSIWLSGRNNEQFF.

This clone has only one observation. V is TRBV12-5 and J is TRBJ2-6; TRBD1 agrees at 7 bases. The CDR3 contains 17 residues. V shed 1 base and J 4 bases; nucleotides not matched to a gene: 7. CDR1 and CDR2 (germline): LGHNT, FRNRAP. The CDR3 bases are TGTGCTAGTGGTTTGGGGACAGGTCTCTGGGGGGCCAACGTCCTGACTTTC. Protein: CASGLGTGLWGANVLTF.

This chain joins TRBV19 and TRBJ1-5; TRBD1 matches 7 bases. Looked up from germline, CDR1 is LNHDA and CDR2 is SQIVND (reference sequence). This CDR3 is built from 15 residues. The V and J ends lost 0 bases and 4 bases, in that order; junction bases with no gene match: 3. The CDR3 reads CASSIDWTGNQPQHF. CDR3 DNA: TGTGCCAGTAGTATAGATTGGACAGGTAATCAGCCCCAGCATTTT.

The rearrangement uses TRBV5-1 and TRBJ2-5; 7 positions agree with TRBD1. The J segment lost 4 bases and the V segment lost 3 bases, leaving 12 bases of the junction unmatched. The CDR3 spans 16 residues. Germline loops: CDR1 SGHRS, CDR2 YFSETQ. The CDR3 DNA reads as TGCGCCAGCAGCTCCGGGACAGATTTATACGGAGAGACCCAGTACTTC. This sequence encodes CASSSGTDLYGETQYF. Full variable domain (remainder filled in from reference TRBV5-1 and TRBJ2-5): KAGVTQTPRYLIKTRGQQVTLSCSPISGHRSVSWYQQTPGQGLQFLFEYFSETQRNKGNFPGRFSGRQFSNSRSEMNVSTLELGDSALYLCASSSGTDLYGETQYFGPGTRLLVL.

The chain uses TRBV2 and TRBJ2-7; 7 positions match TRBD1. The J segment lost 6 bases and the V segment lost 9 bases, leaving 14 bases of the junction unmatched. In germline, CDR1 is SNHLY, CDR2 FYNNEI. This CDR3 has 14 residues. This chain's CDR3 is CARDIIDRVSEQYF. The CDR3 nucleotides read TGTGCCAGAGATATAATCGACAGGGTATCCGAGCAGTACTTC.

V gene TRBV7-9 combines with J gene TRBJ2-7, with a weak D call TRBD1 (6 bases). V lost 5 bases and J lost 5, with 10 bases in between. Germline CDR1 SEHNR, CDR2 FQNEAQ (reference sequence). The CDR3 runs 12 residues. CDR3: CASSTPGDEQYF. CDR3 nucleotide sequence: TGTGCCAGCAGCACACCAGGGGACGAGCAGTACTTC.

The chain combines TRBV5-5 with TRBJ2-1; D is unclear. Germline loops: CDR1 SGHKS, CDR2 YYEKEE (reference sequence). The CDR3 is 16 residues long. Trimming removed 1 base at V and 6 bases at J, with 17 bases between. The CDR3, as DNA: TGTGCCAGCAGCTTGAAGGCAGGTCTTATGATCAATGAGCAGTTCTTC. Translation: CASSLKAGLMINEQFF.

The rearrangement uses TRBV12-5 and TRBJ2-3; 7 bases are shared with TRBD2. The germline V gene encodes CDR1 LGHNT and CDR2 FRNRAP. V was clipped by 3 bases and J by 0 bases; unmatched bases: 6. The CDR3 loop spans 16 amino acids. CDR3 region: CASGFNSGPSTDTQYF. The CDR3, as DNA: TGTGCTAGTGGTTTCAATAGCGGGCCGAGCACAGATACGCAGTATTTT.

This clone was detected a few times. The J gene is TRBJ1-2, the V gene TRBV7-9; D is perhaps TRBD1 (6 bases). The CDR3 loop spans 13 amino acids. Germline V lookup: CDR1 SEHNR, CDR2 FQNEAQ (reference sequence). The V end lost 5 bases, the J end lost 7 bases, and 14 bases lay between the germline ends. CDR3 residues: CASSPDRLGGYTF. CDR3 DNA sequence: TGTGCCAGCAGCCCCGACAGGTTGGGTGGCTACACCTTC.

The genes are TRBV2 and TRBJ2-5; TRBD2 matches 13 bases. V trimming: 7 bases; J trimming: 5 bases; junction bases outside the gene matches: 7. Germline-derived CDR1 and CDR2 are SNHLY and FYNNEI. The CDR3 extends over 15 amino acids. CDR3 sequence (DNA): TGTGCCAGCACGAGGACTAGCGGGAGAGGTGAGACCCAGTACTTC. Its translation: CASTRTSGRGETQYF.

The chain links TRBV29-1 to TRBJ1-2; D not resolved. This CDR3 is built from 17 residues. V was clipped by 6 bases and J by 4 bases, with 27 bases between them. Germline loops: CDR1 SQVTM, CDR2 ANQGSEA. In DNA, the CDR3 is TGCAGCGTCACAGAATTCCTGCGGAGGCAGGTTCGCTATGGCTACACCTTC. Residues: CSVTEFLRRQVRYGYTF.

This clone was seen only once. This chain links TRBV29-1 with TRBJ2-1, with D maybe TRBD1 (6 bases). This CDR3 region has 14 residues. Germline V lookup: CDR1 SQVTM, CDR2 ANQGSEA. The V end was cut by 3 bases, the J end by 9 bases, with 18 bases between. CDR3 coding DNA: TGCAGCGTTGACTCAGGGGACCTCTCAAGTGAGCAGTTCTTC. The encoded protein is CSVDSGDLSSEQFF.